This T cell receptor beta chain appears in the sequencing data of a study of cytomegalovirus exposure and HLA in healthy donors. Per the germline V gene, CDR1 is MNHNY and CDR2 is SVGAGI (reference sequence). The CDR3 loop spans 14 amino acids. The ends were cut back, 6 bases at V and 5 bases at J, with 17 bases in the middle. A multiplex PCR was run with 60 Vbeta primers and 13 Jbeta primers. Assay: immunoSEQ multiplex PCR; the TCRdb copy retains only in-frame clones and omits some. Counted here are about 130,000 clones, around 82% occurring once; the ten biggest clones make up about a tenth. The chain uses TRBV6-6 and TRBJ2-7, with D uncertain. The TCR sequence derives from a man younger than 45 in good health and CMV-seropositive. The sample was PBMCs. Here the CDR3 DNA reads TGTGCCAGCAGCCTAACCGTCCTTGTCGACGAGCAGTACTTC. The encoded protein is CASSLTVLVDEQYF.